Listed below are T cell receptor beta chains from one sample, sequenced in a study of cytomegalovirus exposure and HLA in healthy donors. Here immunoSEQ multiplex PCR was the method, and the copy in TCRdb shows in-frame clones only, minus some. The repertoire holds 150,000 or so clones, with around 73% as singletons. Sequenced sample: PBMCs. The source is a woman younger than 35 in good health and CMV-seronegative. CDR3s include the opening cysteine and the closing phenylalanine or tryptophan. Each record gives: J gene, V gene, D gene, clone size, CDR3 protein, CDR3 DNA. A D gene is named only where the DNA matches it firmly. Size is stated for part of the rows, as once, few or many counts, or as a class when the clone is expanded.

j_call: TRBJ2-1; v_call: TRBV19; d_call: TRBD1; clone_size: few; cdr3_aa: CASSIPGQGASYNEQFF; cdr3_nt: TGTGCCAGTAGTATTCCAGGACAGGGGGCTTCCTACAATGAGCAGTTCTTC
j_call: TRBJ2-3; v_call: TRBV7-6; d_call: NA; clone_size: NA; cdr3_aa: CASSRWGGEDTQYF; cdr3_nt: TGTGCCAGCAGCCGCTGGGGCGGGGAAGATACGCAGTATTTT
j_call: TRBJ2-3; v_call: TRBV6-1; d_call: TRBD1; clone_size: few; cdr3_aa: CASSAGTVSTDTQYF; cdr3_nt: TGTGCCAGCAGTGCCGGGACAGTTAGCACAGATACGCAGTATTTT
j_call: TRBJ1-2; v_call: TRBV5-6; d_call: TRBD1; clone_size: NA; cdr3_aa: CASSRGQGAYGYTF; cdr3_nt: TGTGCCAGCAGCCGCGGACAGGGAGCCTATGGCTACACCTTC
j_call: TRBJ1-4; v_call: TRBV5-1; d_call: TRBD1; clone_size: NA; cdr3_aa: CASSLGPGQGNEKLFF; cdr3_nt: TGCGCCAGCAGCCTTGGGCCGGGACAGGGGAATGAAAAACTGTTTTTT
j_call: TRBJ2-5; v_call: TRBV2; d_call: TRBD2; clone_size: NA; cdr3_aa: CASGLAGGQETQYF; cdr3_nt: TGTGCCAGCGGTCTAGCGGGGGGGCAAGAGACCCAGTACTTC
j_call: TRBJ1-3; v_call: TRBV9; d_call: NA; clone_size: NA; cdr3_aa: CASTRERSGNTIYF; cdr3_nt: TGTGCTAGCACGAGGGAGCGCTCTGGAAACACCATATATTTT
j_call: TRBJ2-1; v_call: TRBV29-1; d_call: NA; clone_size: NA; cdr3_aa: CSAAEGGALYNEQFF; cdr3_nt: TGCAGCGCCGCCGAGGGCGGGGCCCTCTACAATGAGCAGTTCTTC
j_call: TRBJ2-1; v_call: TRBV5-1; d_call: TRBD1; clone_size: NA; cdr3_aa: CASSYPGQGWNEQFF; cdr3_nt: TGCGCCAGCAGCTATCCGGGACAGGGGTGGAATGAGCAGTTCTTC
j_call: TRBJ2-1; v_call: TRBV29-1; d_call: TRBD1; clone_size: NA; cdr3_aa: CSVVKDRGGNEQFF; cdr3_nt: TGCAGCGTGGTTAAGGACAGGGGAGGCAATGAGCAGTTCTTC
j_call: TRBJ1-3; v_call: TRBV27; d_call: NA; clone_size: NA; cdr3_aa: CASRGHSGNTIYF; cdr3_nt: TGTGCCAGTAGGGGCCACTCTGGAAACACCATATATTTT
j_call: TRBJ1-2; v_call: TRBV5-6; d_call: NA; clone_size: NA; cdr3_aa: CASIASLGLLQYGYTF; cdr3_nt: TGTGCCAGCATCGCTAGCTTAGGACTTCTACAGTATGGCTACACCTTC
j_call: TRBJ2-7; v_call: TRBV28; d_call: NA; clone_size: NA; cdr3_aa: CASTVGGGHSEQYF; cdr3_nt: TGTGCCAGCACGGTTGGGGGGGGGCATAGTGAGCAGTACTTC
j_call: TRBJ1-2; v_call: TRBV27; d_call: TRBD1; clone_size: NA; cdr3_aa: CASSSLQTGGYYGYTF; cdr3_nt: TGTGCCAGCAGTTCCCTACAGACAGGGGGCTACTATGGCTACACCTTC
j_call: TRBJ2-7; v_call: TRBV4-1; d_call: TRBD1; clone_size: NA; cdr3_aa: CASSHGQGPSYEQYF; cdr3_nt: TGCGCCAGCAGCCATGGACAGGGGCCCTCCTACGAGCAGTACTTC
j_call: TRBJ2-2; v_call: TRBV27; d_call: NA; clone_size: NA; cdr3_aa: CASSRTRTGELFF; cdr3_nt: TGTGCCAGCAGCCGGACAAGAACCGGGGAGCTGTTTTTT
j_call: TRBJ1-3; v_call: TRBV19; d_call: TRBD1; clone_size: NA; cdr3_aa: CASNPTGPVSGNTIYF; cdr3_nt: TGTGCCAGTAATCCGACAGGGCCTGTCTCTGGAAACACCATATATTTT
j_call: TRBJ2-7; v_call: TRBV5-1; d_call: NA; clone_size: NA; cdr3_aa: CASSLVAGLSEQYF; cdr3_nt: TGCGCCAGCAGCTTGGTAGCAGGGTTGAGCGAGCAGTACTTC
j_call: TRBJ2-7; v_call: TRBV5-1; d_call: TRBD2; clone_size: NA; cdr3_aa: CASSFASGFASSYEQYF; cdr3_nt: TGCGCCAGCAGCTTCGCTAGCGGGTTCGCTTCCTCCTACGAGCAGTACTTC
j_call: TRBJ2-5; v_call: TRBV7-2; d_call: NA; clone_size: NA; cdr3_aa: CASSYYQETQYF; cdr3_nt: TGTGCCAGCTCCTATTATCAAGAGACCCAGTACTTC
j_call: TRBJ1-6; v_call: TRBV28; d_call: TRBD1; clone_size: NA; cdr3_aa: CASSSGTGVASPLHF; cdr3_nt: TGTGCCAGCAGTTCCGGGACAGGGGTGGCTTCACCCCTCCACTTT
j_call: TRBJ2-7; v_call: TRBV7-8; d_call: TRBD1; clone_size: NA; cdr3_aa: CASSLESGQGDEQYF; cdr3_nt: TGTGCCAGCAGCTTAGAGTCGGGACAGGGGGACGAGCAGTACTTC
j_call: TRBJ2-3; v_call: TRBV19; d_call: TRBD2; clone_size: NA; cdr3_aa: CASSTRLAGVRDTQYF; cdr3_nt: TGTGCCAGTAGTACAAGACTAGCGGGAGTGCGGGATACGCAGTATTTT
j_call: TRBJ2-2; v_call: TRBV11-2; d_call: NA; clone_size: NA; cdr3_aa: CASRGAGGRVSTGELFF; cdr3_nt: TGTGCCAGTCGGGGCGCAGGGGGGCGGGTTTCGACCGGGGAGCTGTTTTTT
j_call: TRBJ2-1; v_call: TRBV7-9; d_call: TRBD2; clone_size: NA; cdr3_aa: CASSPGGRGSGRAGEQFF; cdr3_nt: TGTGCCAGCAGCCCAGGAGGTCGCGGGAGCGGGAGGGCGGGTGAGCAGTTCTTC
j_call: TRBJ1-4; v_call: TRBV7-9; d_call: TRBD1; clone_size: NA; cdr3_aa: CASSFGRGPNEKLFF; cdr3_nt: TGTGCCAGCAGCTTCGGAAGGGGGCCTAATGAAAAACTGTTTTTT
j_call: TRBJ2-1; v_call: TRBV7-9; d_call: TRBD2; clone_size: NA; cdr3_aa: CASSFSPLGLAGAYNEQFF; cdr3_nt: TGTGCCAGCAGCTTTTCCCCCCTCGGACTAGCGGGAGCATACAATGAGCAGTTCTTC
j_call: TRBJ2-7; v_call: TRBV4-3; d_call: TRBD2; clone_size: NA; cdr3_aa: CASRPQAGGPYEQYF; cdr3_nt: TGCGCCAGCAGACCCCAAGCGGGGGGCCCCTACGAGCAGTACTTC
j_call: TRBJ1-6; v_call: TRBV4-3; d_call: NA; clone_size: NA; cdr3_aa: CASSQAPGGEGSPLHF; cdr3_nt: TGCGCCAGCAGCCAAGCCCCCGGGGGTGAGGGTTCACCCCTCCACTTT
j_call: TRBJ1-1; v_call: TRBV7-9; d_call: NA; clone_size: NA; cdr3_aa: CAWGHYTEAFF; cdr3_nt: TGTGCCTGGGGACACTACACTGAAGCTTTCTTT
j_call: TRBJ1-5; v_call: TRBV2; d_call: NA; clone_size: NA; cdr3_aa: CASSENSYQHF; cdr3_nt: TGTGCCAGCAGTGAAAACTCGTACCAGCATTTT
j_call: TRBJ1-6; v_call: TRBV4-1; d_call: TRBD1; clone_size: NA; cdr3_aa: CASSLVPGQGVWSPLHF; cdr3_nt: TGCGCCAGCAGCCTAGTCCCGGGACAGGGGGTTTGGTCACCCCTCCACTTT
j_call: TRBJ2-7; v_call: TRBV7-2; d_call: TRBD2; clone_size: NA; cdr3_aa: CASSLVGGGSYEQYF; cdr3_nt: TGTGCCAGCAGCTTAGTCGGCGGGGGGTCCTACGAGCAGTACTTC
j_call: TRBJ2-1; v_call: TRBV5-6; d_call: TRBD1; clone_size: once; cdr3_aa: CASSVEGASSYNEQFF; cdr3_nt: TGTGCCAGCAGCGTAGAGGGGGCTAGCTCCTACAATGAGCAGTTCTTC
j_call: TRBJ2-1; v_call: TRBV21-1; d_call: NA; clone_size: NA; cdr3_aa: CASSIDRGGDEQFF; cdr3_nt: TGTGCCAGCAGCATTGACAGGGGAGGTGATGAGCAGTTCTTC
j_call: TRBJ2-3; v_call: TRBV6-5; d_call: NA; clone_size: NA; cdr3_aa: CASRSGQALGAQYF; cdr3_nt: TGTGCCAGCCGTTCCGGGCAGGCCCTGGGAGCGCAGTATTTT
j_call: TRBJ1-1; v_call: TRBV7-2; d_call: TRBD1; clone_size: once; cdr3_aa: CASSSQGALTEAFF; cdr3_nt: TGTGCCAGCAGCTCACAGGGGGCGCTTACTGAAGCTTTCTTT
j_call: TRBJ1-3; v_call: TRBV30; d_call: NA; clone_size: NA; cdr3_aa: CAWTFSPDSGNTIYF; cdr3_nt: TGTGCCTGGACCTTTAGCCCAGACTCTGGAAACACCATATATTTT
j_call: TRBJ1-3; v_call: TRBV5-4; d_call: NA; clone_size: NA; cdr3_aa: CASSPNGERGNTIYF; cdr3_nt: TGTGCCAGCAGCCCGAACGGGGAGAGGGGAAACACCATATATTTT
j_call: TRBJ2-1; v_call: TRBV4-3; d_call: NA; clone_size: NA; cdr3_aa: CASSQNGGGLNEQFF; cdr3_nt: TGCGCCAGCAGCCAAAACGGAGGGGGACTAAATGAGCAGTTCTTC
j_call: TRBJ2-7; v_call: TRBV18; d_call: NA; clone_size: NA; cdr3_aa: CASSPTRRTKPSSYEQYF; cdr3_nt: TGTGCCAGCTCACCAACCCGCAGGACAAAACCATCCTCCTACGAGCAGTACTTC